Given below is one T cell receptor beta chain in context. Its specificity is not known. These data are taken from a study of radiation and T cells in renal cell carcinoma. General study points: Without pretreatment biopsies, baseline tumor clonotype presence was undetermined. In blood, top tumor clones expanded by 2 weeks, shrinking by 4.

TCRdb's copy holds only in-frame clones and misses some; the assay was immunoSEQ multiplex PCR. The table lists under 200,000 clones, roughly nine tenths of them singletons. Specified time point: blood 4 weeks post-SBRT, at nephrectomy. Treatment specified: 15 Gy SBRT to primary tumor, nephrectomy 4 weeks later. Nephrectomy followed 15 Gy stereotactic body radiation by 4 weeks. Germline-derived CDR1 and CDR2 are MRHNA and SNTAGT. V gave up 5 bases and J gave up 7 bases; unmatched junction bases: 3. The CDR3 contains 13 residues. The sequences come from blood, collected from a patient whose treatment included radiotherapy and nephrectomy. The gene calls are TRBV6-4 and TRBJ1-5, with 9 bases identical to TRBD1. The origin of this receptor is a woman between 50 and 59 years old with renal cell carcinoma. The DNA for the CDR3 is TGTGCCAGCAGTCGGGACAGGGACCAGCCCCAGCATTTT. It translates to CASSRDRDQPQHF.